The 10 T cell receptor beta chains presented below share a single source sample, sequenced in a study of CXCR3-negative and CXCR3-positive naive CD8 T cells. With UMI labels, 5' RACE was used to prepare the TRB cDNA libraries. From its re-call of the 5' RACE reads, TCRdb lists each CDR3 protein once, without DNA. This listing includes 45,000 to 65,000 distinct CDR3 sequences. The sample consisted of naive CXCR3- CD8+ T cells from blood. Noted subset: CD45RO-CCR7+CD27+CD95- naive CD8+ T cells lacking CXCR3 (TNR3-). The receptors here all came from a human donor in good health. Some clones in this sample may be carry-over from other donors' samples.

The rearrangement uses TRBV28 and TRBJ2-1; no DNA is available, so the TRBD1 call from TCRdb remains unchecked. This CDR3 comprises 15 residues. Germline lookup yields CDR1 MDHEN and CDR2 SYDVKM. CDR3 residues: CASSQGQGIWNEQFF. The variable domain in full, completed from reference TRBV28 and TRBJ2-1, reads DVKVTQSSRYLVKRTGEKVFLECVQDMDHENMFWYRQDPGLGLRLIYFSYDVKMKEKGDIPEGYSVSREKKERFSLILESASTNQTSMYLCASSQGQGIWNEQFFGPGTRLTVL.

The genes are TRBV28 and TRBJ2-3. CDR1 and CDR2 from the germline V gene are MDHEN and SYDVKM. This CDR3 is built from 14 residues. The CDR3 here is CASSLSGLGGTQYF.

V usage is TRBV28 and J usage is TRBJ2-7; TCRdb returns TRBD1, unconfirmable since there is no DNA. The CDR3 runs to 14 residues. Germline V CDR1 and CDR2: MDHEN, SYDVKM. The CDR3 loop reads CASSRVTGYHEQYF.

This chain joins TRBV29-1 and TRBJ2-7; TCRdb's D call of TRBD2 is untestable without DNA. The CDR3 has 13 amino acids. Germline CDR1 reads SQVTM; CDR2 reads ANQGSEA. The CDR3 reads CSVELREDYEQYF.

V and J are TRBV27 and TRBJ2-1; TCRdb designates TRBD1, a call that cannot be tested without DNA. The CDR3 length is 16 residues. Germline V gives CDR1 MNHEY, CDR2 SMNVEV (reference sequence). The CDR3 sequence: CASSPFGTPGHDEQFF.

This chain connects TRBV29-1 to TRBJ2-1; absent DNA, TCRdb's TRBD2 call cannot be checked. This CDR3 comprises 13 residues. Germline V gene sequence: CDR1 SQVTM, CDR2 ANQGSEA. This CDR3 is CSAGTSDYNEQFF.

This CDR3 is CASSPGQGRTQYF. This chain joins TRBV7-6 and TRBJ2-5; the TRBD1 assignment by TCRdb is unverifiable without DNA. Germline-derived CDR1 and CDR2 are SGHVS and FNYEAQ. The CDR3 runs to 13 residues. The full variable domain, rest sourced from reference TRBV7-6 and TRBJ2-5, is GAGVSQSPRYKVTKRGQDVALRCDPISGHVSLYWYRQALGQGPEFLTYFNYEAQQDKSGLPNDRFSAERPEGSISTLTIQRTEQRDSAMYRCASSPGQGRTQYFGPGTRLLVL.

The V call is TRBV12-3 or TRBV12-4, the J call TRBJ1-1; the TCRdb call, TRBD1, lacks DNA for checking. The CDR3 contains 14 residues. CDR3 in amino acids: CASSAGQGYVEAFF.

This chain joins TRBV5-4 and TRBJ2-1; TCRdb proposes TRBD2, but this gene call is untestable without DNA. The CDR3 is 13 residues long. From germline, CDR1 is SGHNT and CDR2 YYREEE (reference sequence). CDR3 sequence reads: CASSFGTSFEQFF. Combining the CDR3 with reference TRBV5-4 and TRBJ2-1 gives the whole variable domain ETGVTQSPTHLIKTRGQQVTLRCSSQSGHNTVSWYQQALGQGPQFIFQYYREEENGRGNFPPRFSGLQFPNYSSELNVNALELDDSALYLCASSFGTSFEQFFGPGTRLTVL.

The rearrangement links TRBV7-9 to TRBJ2-4; the D gene TCRdb calls, TRBD1, cannot be checked with no DNA. Germline V gives CDR1 SEHNR, CDR2 FQNEAQ (reference sequence). The CDR3 length is 14 residues. CDR3 protein: CASSPAGGHHLQYF.